This entry is about one T cell receptor beta chain. Trimming cost V 1 base and J 6 bases, with 9 bases left between them. The CDR3 totals 13 residues. Per the germline V gene, CDR1 is LGHDT and CDR2 is YNNKEL (reference sequence). Method: immunoSEQ multiplex PCR; TCRdb's copy keeps in-frame clones and lacks some. The repertoire holds around 300,000 clones, approximately 88% seen once, with around 4% in the top ten. The data were taken from a study of blood T cell repertoires in COVID-19. Sample: peripheral blood. The receptor comes from a woman aged 45-59 years with active or convalescent COVID-19. V usage is TRBV3-1 (or the pseudogene TRBV3-2) and J usage is TRBJ1-1; D gene uncertain. CDR3 protein: CASSQVQRAEAFF. Here the CDR3 DNA reads TGTGCCAGCAGCCAAGTTCAGAGGGCTGAAGCTTTCTTT.